Given below is one T cell receptor (beta chain) in context. This sample is part of a study of blood T cell repertoires in COVID-19. Across the study: Samples came from the United States, Italy and Spain, spanning acute and convalescent COVID-19. PBMCs, B-cell-depleted T cells, or T cells were the source of the cDNA or gDNA that made up the material.

The CDR3 runs 17 residues. Germline V CDR1 and CDR2: MNHEY, SVGEGT. V was pared by 7 bases and J by 2 bases, with 11 bases of the junction left unmatched. Per the original data handling: Amplifying reference gene primers gave estimates of nucleated cell counts. Assay used: immunoSEQ multiplex PCR; TCRdb lists only in-frame clones, some missing. Clone size and the V and J calls come from that table; the DNA yielded D and trimming. The repertoire holds fewer than 45,000 clones, with more than 85% as singletons. Specimen: peripheral blood. The sequence was obtained from a human donor in a cohort sampled during active COVID-19. The chain is built from TRBV6-2 or TRBV6-3 and TRBJ2-2; TRBD2 matches 9 bases. The CDR3, as DNA: TGTGCCAGCACCCCATTACGTAGCGGGGGAAACACCGGGGAGCTGTTTTTT. Translating gives CASTPLRSGGNTGELFF.